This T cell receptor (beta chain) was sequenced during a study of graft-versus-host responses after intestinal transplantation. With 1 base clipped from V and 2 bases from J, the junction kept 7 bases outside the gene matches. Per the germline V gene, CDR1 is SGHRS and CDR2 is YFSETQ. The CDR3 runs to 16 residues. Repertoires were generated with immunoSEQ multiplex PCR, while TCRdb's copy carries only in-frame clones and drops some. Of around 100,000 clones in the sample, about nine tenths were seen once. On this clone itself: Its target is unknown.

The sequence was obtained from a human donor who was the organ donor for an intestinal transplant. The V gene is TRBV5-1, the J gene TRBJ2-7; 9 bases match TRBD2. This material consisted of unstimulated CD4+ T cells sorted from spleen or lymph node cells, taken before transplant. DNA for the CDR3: TGCGCCAGCAGCTTGTCCCCACTAGCGGGCCCCTACGAGCAGTACTTC. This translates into CASSLSPLAGPYEQYF.